Shown below are 21 T cell receptor beta chains from a single sample sequenced in a study of CD8 T cells in ankylosing spondylitis. TCRdb processed the 5' RACE reads anew with MiXCR; each CDR3 protein has one entry. The sample lists about 130,000 distinct CDR3 sequences; 5.5% to 7.5% were seen once. The sequenced sample consisted of blood, either unsorted or a sorted T cell fraction (not recorded which). The receptors stem from a female donor with ankylosing spondylitis or in good health (not recorded which).

The table lists this clonotype with many counts. The chain carries TRBV29-1 and TRBJ2-3; D gene uncertain. Germline CDR1 and CDR2: SQVTM and ANQGSEA. V was shortened by 3 bases and J by 0 bases, with 7 bases between the two germline ends. This CDR3 contains 13 residues. CDR3 sequence reads: CSVDPTSTDTQYF. Here the CDR3 DNA reads TGCAGCGTTGACCCAACTAGCACAGATACGCAGTATTTT.

This clonotype was counted ten times or more. The chain is built from TRBV5-1 and TRBJ1-1, with a weak D call TRBD1 (5 bases). The length of the CDR3 is 15 residues. Trimming removed 1 base at V and 0 bases at J, with 10 bases between. Germline-derived CDR1 and CDR2 are SGHRS and YFSETQ. The chain's CDR3 is CASSLTPDMNTEAFF. CDR3 nucleotides: TGCGCCAGCAGCTTGACCCCGGACATGAACACTGAAGCTTTCTTT.

The rearrangement joins TRBV20-1 to TRBJ2-7; 8 bases align to TRBD1. Germline V CDR1 and CDR2: DFQATT, SNEGSKA (reference sequence). The CDR3 spans 16 residues. V was clipped by 3 bases and J by 4 bases; unmatched bases: 14. The CDR3 reads CSARARSGGRPYEQYF. CDR3 DNA sequence: TGCAGTGCTAGGGCGAGATCAGGGGGCCGCCCTTACGAGCAGTACTTC.

This clonotype occurred many times. This chain connects TRBV5-1 to TRBJ1-1; D is possibly TRBD1 (5 bases). Trimming stripped 4 bases from V and 0 bases from J, with 10 bases between. The V gene's germline CDR1 is SGHRS and CDR2 YFSETQ. This CDR3 has 14 amino acids. The CDR3 loop is CASSGDGMNTEAFF. The CDR3 DNA is TGCGCCAGCAGCGGGGACGGTATGAACACTGAAGCTTTCTTT.

There are many counts of this clonotype. This chain uses TRBV5-1 with TRBJ2-2, with D maybe TRBD2 (6 bases). Trimming took 2 bases from V and 3 from J, leaving 11 bases between them. Germline lookup yields CDR1 SGHRS and CDR2 YFSETQ. The CDR3 extends over 15 amino acids. CDR3 protein: CASSLRTGDTGELFF. DNA of the CDR3: TGCGCCAGCAGCTTACGAACGGGGGACACCGGGGAGCTGTTTTTT.

This clonotype was observed at least ten times. The rearrangement links TRBV20-1 to TRBJ2-3; maybe TRBD1 (6 bases). CDR1 is DFQATT and CDR2 is SNEGSKA in the germline V gene (reference sequence). CDR3 length equals 12 residues. Deletions cut 6 bases from V and 6 bases from J, with 13 bases between. CDR3 sequence: CSADKTGDTQYF. In DNA, the CDR3 is TGCAGTGCCGATAAAACAGGGGATACGCAGTATTTT.

This clonotype has ten or more counts. The genes are TRBV25-1 and TRBJ2-6; D remains unclear. CDR3 length: 15 amino acids. The germline V and J ends were trimmed by 4 bases and 1 base, with 8 bases remaining between them. Per germline, CDR1 MGHDK and CDR2 SYGVNS. DNA for the CDR3: TGTGCCAGCAGTGTAACAGATTCTGGGGCCAACGTCCTGACTTTC. Protein sequence: CASSVTDSGANVLTF.

This clonotype was detected ten times or more. The junction and the germline gene differ at one end; a read error may be behind it. This rearrangement joins TRBV29-1 to TRBJ2-3, with TRBD2 as a possible D gene (6 bases). In germline, CDR1 is SQVTM, CDR2 ANQGSEA. The CDR3 is made up of 14 amino acids. The CDR3 loop is CSVKGGVSRDTQYF. In DNA form, the CDR3 reads TGCAGCGTTAAAGGCGGGGTAAGCAGAGATACGCAGTATTTT.

This clonotype has at least ten counts. The chain links TRBV6-6 to TRBJ1-2; D unclear. The CDR3 extends over 12 amino acids. Germline values: CDR1 MNHNY, CDR2 SVGAGI (reference sequence). Between the trimmed V and J ends, which lost 11 bases and 0 bases, there was a span of 10 bases. The CDR3 DNA reads as TGTGCCGTAGGGCTCGCTAACTATGGCTACACCTTC. It yields the protein CAVGLANYGYTF.

This clonotype was found many times. V and J are TRBV3-1 and TRBJ2-7; maybe TRBD1 (6 bases). The ends were cut back, 0 bases at V and 3 bases at J, with 12 bases in the middle. This CDR3 comprises 15 residues. Germline V gene data show CDR1 as LGHDT and CDR2 as YNNKEL (reference sequence). This CDR3 reads CASSQDHGDNYEQYF. Here the CDR3 DNA reads TGTGCCAGCAGCCAAGATCACGGGGACAACTACGAGCAGTACTTC.

This clonotype has ten or more counts. The genes are TRBV20-1 and TRBJ2-2, with TRBD2 identical over 9 bases. The CDR3 length is 14 residues. J was trimmed by 7 bases and V by 3 bases; bases with no gene match: 6. Germline V gene sequence: CDR1 DFQATT, CDR2 SNEGSKA (reference sequence). The CDR3 sequence: CSARKAGGVGELFF. The CDR3 region has the DNA TGCAGTGCTAGGAAAGCGGGGGGAGTCGGGGAGCTGTTTTTT.

This clonotype has ten or more counts. The J gene is TRBJ1-2, the V gene TRBV27; a weak D match, TRBD1 (5 bases). This CDR3 is 13 amino acids long. Germline V CDR1 and CDR2: MNHEY, SMNVEV (reference sequence). V shed 7 bases and J shed 5 bases, with 14 bases lying between them. DNA for the CDR3: TGTGCCAGCACCCCCTTCGAGGGGTATGGCTACACCTTC. Its protein is CASTPFEGYGYTF.

This clonotype occurred many times. The genes are TRBV27 and TRBJ2-1, with TRBD1 as a possible D gene (5 bases). V gave up 4 bases and J gave up 0 bases, with 16 bases separating them. Germline CDR1 MNHEY, CDR2 SMNVEV (reference sequence). The CDR3 contains 17 residues. The CDR3 is CASSSRAAVTSYNEQFF. CDR3 bases: TGTGCCAGCAGTTCCAGGGCCGCGGTGACCTCCTACAATGAGCAGTTCTTC.

This clonotype was counted ten times or more. The rearrangement uses TRBV5-1 and TRBJ2-5, with 10 bases matching TRBD2. The germline V gene has CDR1 SGHRS and CDR2 YFSETQ. The length of the CDR3 is 15 residues. V dropped 4 bases and J dropped 5; count of bases not matched to a gene: 8. The CDR3 spells CASSPGASGGETQYF. The CDR3 bases are TGCGCCAGCAGCCCGGGGGCTAGCGGGGGTGAGACCCAGTACTTC.

This clonotype occurred many times. CDR3 in amino acids: CASSQDGTRVPGTFSPLHF. The CDR3 DNA reads as TGTGCCAGCAGCCAAGACGGGACAAGGGTGCCCGGGACCTTTTCACCCCTCCACTTT. The chain has TRBV3-1 and TRBJ1-6, with D maybe TRBD1 (6 bases). CDR1 is LGHDT and CDR2 is YNNKEL in the germline V gene (reference sequence). Trimming left V 0 bases short and J 9 bases short, with 24 bases between. This CDR3 contains 19 residues.

This clonotype was observed at least ten times. An end of the junction does not agree with germline; a read error may underlie this. J is TRBJ1-2 and V is TRBV4-1, with D hard to call. Germline loops: CDR1 MGHRA, CDR2 YSYEKL. There are 13 residues in the CDR3. The CDR3 is CASSRPEGTSTVF. The CDR3 bases are TGCGCCAGCAGCCGCCCGGAGGGTACCTCAACAGTCTTC.

Ten or more counts support this clonotype. V gene TRBV7-9 combines with J gene TRBJ1-1; D uncertain. The germline CDR1 and CDR2 sequences are SEHNR and FQNEAQ (reference sequence). This CDR3 is 14 amino acids long. Trimming left V 6 bases short and J 1 base short, with 12 bases between. CDR3 nucleotides: TGTGCCAGCAGTTCGGCAATTAGGAACACTGAAGCTTTCTTT. Residues: CASSSAIRNTEAFF.

This clonotype was counted ten times or more. The V gene is TRBV7-6, the J gene TRBJ2-7, with a weak D call TRBD2 (7 bases). Germline V gene lookup returns CDR1 SGHVS and CDR2 FNYEAQ. Trimming took off 7 bases at V and 2 bases at J, with 18 bases between the two ends. CDR3 length equals 15 residues. For the CDR3, the DNA is TGTGCCAGCATGCCTGCCGGGGGGCATACCTACGAGCAGTACTTC. Its protein product is CASMPAGGHTYEQYF.

This clonotype was seen ten or more times. The chain recombines TRBV30 with TRBJ1-3; a possible D gene is TRBD1 (5 bases). Trimming removed 5 bases at V and 2 bases at J, with 10 bases between. Germline V gene lookup returns CDR1 GTSNPN and CDR2 SVGIG (reference sequence). This CDR3 is 13 amino acids long. The CDR3 sequence is CAWFRVPGNTIYF. CDR3 in DNA: TGTGCCTGGTTCAGGGTCCCTGGAAACACCATATATTTT. The variable domain in full, with the rest retrieved from reference TRBV30 and TRBJ1-3, is SQTIHQWPATLVQPVGSPLSLECTVEGTSNPNLYWYRQAAGRGLQLLFYSVGIGQISSEVPQNLSASRPQDRQFILSSKKLLLSDSGFYLCAWFRVPGNTIYFGEGSWLTVV.

This clonotype occurred many times. The J gene is TRBJ1-3, the V gene TRBV7-8; a possible D gene is TRBD1 (6 bases). This CDR3 spans 18 amino acids. Trimming left V 2 bases short and J 1 base short, with 18 bases between. The V gene's germline CDR1 is SGHVS and CDR2 FQNEAQ. CDR3 loop: CASSLWFGQTRSGNTIYF. DNA of the CDR3: TGTGCCAGCAGCTTATGGTTCGGACAGACCCGTTCTGGAAACACCATATATTTT.

This clonotype was recorded at least ten times. The rearrangement joins TRBV12-3 or TRBV12-4 to TRBJ2-5; a possible D gene is TRBD1 (6 bases). This CDR3 has 12 residues. Between the trimmed V and J ends, which lost 10 bases and 5 bases, there was a span of 14 bases. The CDR3 is CATRGTSETQYF. The CDR3 nucleotides are TGTGCCACAAGGGGGACATCGGAGACCCAGTACTTC.